The 25 T cell receptor beta chains below all came from one sample that was sequenced in a study of shared clonotypes between healthy human individuals. Clones were sequenced by immunoSEQ multiplex PCR, and TCRdb holds only the in-frame ones, with some missing. The table records roughly 2,300,000 clones, less than 95% of them present only once. Sequencing input: naive CD4+ T cells from PBMCs. Subset specified: CD45RA+ positively selected. The receptors stem from a man in his late teens or twenties in good health. Some clones in this sample may be carry-over from other donors' samples.

This clone appeared a few times. The genes are TRBV20-1 and TRBJ1-1; a weak D match, TRBD1 (5 bases). V gave up 3 bases and J gave up 9 bases, with 8 bases separating them. The CDR3 length is 10 residues. In germline, CDR1 is DFQATT, CDR2 SNEGSKA (reference sequence). CDR3 nucleotide sequence: TGCAGTGCTAGGGGGGTCAAAGCTTTCTTT. Protein: CSARGVKAFF.

The J gene is TRBJ2-1, the V gene TRBV7-3, with D perhaps given as TRBD1 or TRBD2 (5 bases each). This CDR3 comprises 13 residues. V was pared by 4 bases and J by 8 bases, with 12 bases between. CDR1 SGHTA and CDR2 FQGTGA come from the germline V gene. The CDR3 sequence: CASSSPGADEQFF. The CDR3 DNA follows: TGTGCCAGCAGCTCCCCCGGGGCAGATGAGCAGTTCTTC.

This clone was observed a few times. The gene calls are TRBV2 and TRBJ2-7; D gene unclear. This CDR3 has 12 amino acids. CDR1 SNHLY and CDR2 FYNNEI come from the germline V gene. Trimming left V 6 bases short and J 3 bases short, with 9 bases between. This CDR3 is CASRPRFYEQYF. DNA of the CDR3: TGTGCCAGCAGGCCCCGTTTCTACGAGCAGTACTTC.

This clone appeared once. The chain recombines TRBV7-9 with TRBJ2-7, with a weak D call TRBD1 (5 bases). Germline-derived CDR1 and CDR2 are SEHNR and FQNEAQ (reference sequence). The CDR3 consists of 15 residues. V gave up 4 bases and J gave up 2 bases, with 15 bases separating them. CDR3 loop: CASSSIYRSPYEQYF. CDR3 DNA: TGTGCCAGCAGCTCCATATACAGGTCCCCCTACGAGCAGTACTTC.

The gene calls are TRBV18 and TRBJ2-1, with D perhaps TRBD1 or TRBD2 (5 bases each). The CDR3 extends over 16 amino acids. V shed 5 bases and J shed 2 bases, with 16 bases lying between them. The germline CDR1 and CDR2 sequences are KGHSH and LQKENI. CDR3 protein: CASSSTGTAAYNEQFF. CDR3 DNA: TGTGCCAGCTCATCGACCGGGACCGCTGCCTACAATGAGCAGTTCTTC.

The CDR3 is CASSLAGGGPQYF. The DNA for the CDR3 is TGTGCCAGCAGCTTAGCTGGCGGGGGGCCCCAGTATTTT. The chain has TRBV11-3 and TRBJ2-3; 8 nucleotides line up with TRBD2. Germline V gives CDR1 SGHNT, CDR2 YENEEA. The CDR3 has 13 residues. The ends lost 1 base at V and 12 bases at J; junction bases unmatched: 6.

The rearrangement links TRBV2 to TRBJ1-5; 7 bases line up with TRBD1. CDR3 length: 14 amino acids. Germline loops: CDR1 SNHLY, CDR2 FYNNEI. Losses at the gene ends were 6 bases for V and 3 bases for J; bases not matched to a gene: 5. CDR3 protein: CASRGTDYNQPQHF. CDR3 in DNA: TGTGCCAGCAGAGGGACAGACTACAATCAGCCCCAGCATTTT.

Regarding this clone: Other DNA sequences within the sample encode an identical CDR3. This chain joins TRBV5-1 and TRBJ1-5; 7 bases agree with TRBD1. This CDR3 comprises 14 residues. Germline CDR1 SGHRS, CDR2 YFSETQ. The V and J ends lost 4 bases and 3 bases, in that order; junction bases with no gene match: 4. CDR3 DNA: TGCGCCAGCAGCCCCGGACAGGACAATCAGCCCCAGCATTTT. It translates to CASSPGQDNQPQHF. The full variable domain, rest sourced from reference TRBV5-1 and TRBJ1-5, is KAGVTQTPRYLIKTRGQQVTLSCSPISGHRSVSWYQQTPGQGLQFLFEYFSETQRNKGNFPGRFSGRQFSNSRSEMNVSTLELGDSALYLCASSPGQDNQPQHFGDGTRLSIL.

The CDR3 DNA reads TGTGCCAGCAGCTTATCACAGGGTCGACCTTTCTTT. Protein sequence: CASSLSQGRPFF. The chain uses TRBV7-8 and TRBJ1-1; the D gene is possibly TRBD1 (6 bases). The CDR3 length is 12 residues. Germline CDR1 is SGHVS and CDR2 is FQNEAQ. V was cut by 2 bases and J by 12 bases, with 13 bases left in between.

The rearrangement links TRBV28 to TRBJ2-7, with 12 bases aligning to TRBD2. Germline-derived CDR1 and CDR2 are MDHEN and SYDVKM. The J segment lost 2 bases and the V segment lost 6 bases, leaving 8 bases of the junction unmatched. CDR3 length: 16 amino acids. CDR3 amino acids: CASSRTSGTTPYEQYF. The CDR3 DNA is TGTGCCAGCAGCCGGACTAGCGGGACGACCCCCTACGAGCAGTACTTC.

The gene calls are TRBV23-1 and TRBJ1-5; D possibly corresponds to TRBD1 (5 bases). TRBV23-1 is placed among ORFs of uncertain function. Between the trimmed V and J ends, which lost 3 bases and 6 bases, there was a span of 12 bases. This CDR3 comprises 14 residues. CDR3 nucleotides: TGCGCCAGCAGTCATTTTCAGGGAGGTCAGCCCCAGCATTTT. Residues: CASSHFQGGQPQHF.

The chain recombines TRBV5-1 with TRBJ2-1; D gene ambiguous. This CDR3 spans 12 amino acids. Germline CDR1 reads SGHRS; CDR2 reads YFSETQ. V lost 5 bases, J lost 5 bases, and 8 bases lay in between. In DNA form, the CDR3 reads TGCGCCAGCAGTGTGGTCAACAATGAGCAGTTCTTC. Its protein product is CASSVVNNEQFF.

The chain joins TRBV30 to TRBJ1-1, with D possibly matching TRBD1 (6 bases). The CDR3 loop spans 13 amino acids. The V gene lost 3 bases and the J gene lost 3 bases, with 11 bases spanning the gap. Germline V gene lookup returns CDR1 GTSNPN and CDR2 SVGIG (reference sequence). The CDR3 loop reads CAWSGGGYTEAFF. The CDR3 DNA sequence: TGTGCCTGGAGCGGGGGGGGCTACACTGAAGCTTTCTTT.

CDR3 residues: CASSVAAVGLGSYEQYF. The CDR3 DNA reads TGTGCCAGCAGCGTAGCCGCCGTCGGGCTCGGCTCCTACGAGCAGTACTTC. The chain employs TRBV9 and TRBJ2-7; D unclear. Germline V lookup: CDR1 SGDLS, CDR2 YYNGEE. The length of the CDR3 is 17 residues. The V and J ends lost 0 bases and 0 bases respectively, with 16 bases between them.

There are a few counts of this clone. This sample includes further DNA sequences coding for the same CDR3. This chain links TRBV7-9 with TRBJ1-1; weak D call: TRBD1 (5 bases). Trimming pared 5 bases from V and 1 base from J, leaving 11 bases between. This CDR3 spans 14 amino acids. Germline V gene lookup returns CDR1 SEHNR and CDR2 FQNEAQ (reference sequence). In DNA, the CDR3 is TGTGCCAGCAGCCGTTCGGGGGGGAACACTGAAGCTTTCTTT. It specifies CASSRSGGNTEAFF.

This chain joins TRBV19 and TRBJ1-4, with a tentative D call TRBD1 (5 bases). CDR1 and CDR2 from the germline V gene are LNHDA and SQIVND (reference sequence). V was shortened by 6 bases and J by 4 bases, with 15 bases between the two germline ends. There are 15 residues in the CDR3. The CDR3 nucleotides are TGTGCCAGTAGCCTGGGACCGTCCTTTAATGAAAAACTGTTTTTT. Encoded protein: CASSLGPSFNEKLFF.

The rearrangement joins TRBV21-1 to TRBJ2-1; the tabulated D call, TRBD2, remains unverified against the DNA. TRBV21-1 is a documented pseudogene. The CDR3 has 18 amino acids. The CDR3 loop is CASSKPTLAGGGAHEQFF. The CDR3 DNA sequence: TGTGCCAGCAGCAAACCCACTCTGGCGGGAGGGGGGGCCCATGAGCAGTTCTTC.

This chain links TRBV19 with TRBJ1-3, with D possibly matching TRBD1 (5 bases). The CDR3 runs to 16 residues. The V gene's germline CDR1 is LNHDA and CDR2 SQIVND (reference sequence). V was trimmed by 7 bases and J by 0 bases, leaving 16 bases between them. CDR3 amino acids: CASNLGRGLSGNTIYF. The CDR3 DNA follows: TGTGCCAGTAACCTTGGAAGGGGACTCTCTGGAAACACCATATATTTT.

V gene TRBV12-2 combines with J gene TRBJ1-2. TRBV12-2 is a listed pseudogene. The CDR3 spans 13 residues. The CDR3 reads CASRLKLTHGYTF. The CDR3 nucleotides read TGTGCAAGTCGCTTAAAACTAACCCATGGCTACACCTTC.

The chain uses TRBV30 and TRBJ1-5, with D maybe TRBD1 (5 bases). The CDR3 spans 15 residues. V was shortened by 0 bases and J by 5 bases, with 14 bases between the two germline ends. In germline, CDR1 is GTSNPN, CDR2 SVGIG (reference sequence). The DNA for the CDR3 is TGTGCCTGGAGTGTCAAGGGGAATCTTGATCAGCCCCAGCATTTT. It codes for CAWSVKGNLDQPQHF.

The chain carries TRBV6-1 and TRBJ2-5; maybe TRBD1 (6 bases). V lost 10 bases, J lost 5 bases, and 17 bases lay in between. The CDR3 sequence is 13 residues long. Germline V gives CDR1 MNHNS, CDR2 SASEGT. The CDR3 loop is CATKDRRRETQYF. The DNA for the CDR3 is TGTGCCACCAAAGACAGGCGGAGGGAGACCCAGTACTTC.

The V call is TRBV18, the J call TRBJ2-5; 11 bases are shared with TRBD2. Trimming cost V 3 bases and J 5 bases; bases outside gene matches: 8. The germline gives CDR1 KGHSH, CDR2 LQKENI. There are 16 residues in the CDR3. The DNA for the CDR3 is TGTGCCAGCTCACCGAGACTAGCGGGGTTGGAGGAGACCCAGTACTTC. Encoded protein: CASSPRLAGLEETQYF.

V gene TRBV2 combines with J gene TRBJ2-3; D perhaps matches TRBD1 (6 bases). The CDR3 spans 14 residues. V dropped 7 bases and J dropped 0 bases, with 11 bases sitting between them. CDR1 is SNHLY, CDR2 FYNNEI, per germline. CDR3 sequence: CASTGTISTDTQYF. CDR3 nucleotides: TGTGCCAGCACCGGGACAATCAGCACAGATACGCAGTATTTT.

The V gene is TRBV10-1, the J gene TRBJ2-7; no definite D call. Germline CDR1 is WNHNN and CDR2 is SYGVQD (reference sequence). V was clipped by 6 bases and J by 1 base, with 7 bases between them. CDR3 size: 12 residues. In nucleotides, the CDR3 is TGCGCCAGCAGCGACGGTTCCTACGAGCAGTACTTC. Translation: CASSDGSYEQYF.

This rearrangement joins TRBV9 to TRBJ1-2; possible D gene TRBD1, 5 bases. This CDR3 is built from 12 residues. Germline CDR1 and CDR2: SGDLS and YYNGEE. V gave up 3 bases and J gave up 5 bases, with 8 bases separating them. CDR3 bases: TGTGCCAGCAGCGGTTCAGGGTATGGCTACACCTTC. It codes for CASSGSGYGYTF.